The clone carrying this TCR beta chain showed up just a few times. Its cognate antigen is unknown. These data belong to a study of beta chain features in type 1 diabetes. General study results and limits: PCR might show a preference for shorter templates, equally across patients and controls. Shorter TCRB CDR3s, moderately but significantly so, were found in Type 1 diabetes patients in all four CD4+ subsets. Within the patient group, naive, central memory and Treg TCRB repertoires appeared more similar to each other than within healthy donors.

Stem cell-like memory, regulatory, central memory and naive CD4+ cells were sorted via CD45RO/CCR7/CD25/CD127/CD95/CD27. V was trimmed by 0 bases and J by 3 bases, leaving 4 bases between them. The V gene's germline CDR1 is SGHRS and CDR2 YFSETQ. CDR3 length equals 13 residues. Investigators reverse transcribed all isolated RNA, so they sequenced expressed TCRB transcripts. Naive, central memory and regulatory T cell samples averaged roughly 4 million reads. The assay was immunoSEQ multiplex PCR, and TCRdb's table has in-frame clones only and misses some. The sample consists of a few hundred thousand clones, approximately 13% of them appearing once.

V is TRBV5-1 and J is TRBJ2-1, with D uncertain. Sequenced input: naive CD4+ T cells from blood. This clonotype originated in a man between 25 and 39 years old with type 1 diabetes. CDR3 region: CASSLDIYNEQFF. The CDR3 nucleotides are TGCGCCAGCAGCTTGGACATCTACAATGAGCAGTTCTTC. The whole variable domain, filled in from reference TRBV5-1 and TRBJ2-1, reads KAGVTQTPRYLIKTRGQQVTLSCSPISGHRSVSWYQQTPGQGLQFLFEYFSETQRNKGNFPGRFSGRQFSNSRSEMNVSTLELGDSALYLCASSLDIYNEQFFGPGTRLTVL.